The next 20 T cell receptor beta chains were all read from a single sample in a study of shared clonotypes between healthy human individuals. The method was immunoSEQ multiplex PCR; TCRdb's version includes in-frame clones alone and lacks a portion of them. The sample has about 2,500,000 clones, roughly 92% seen once. The sample comprised naive CD4+ T cells sorted from blood. Subset defined: CD45RA+ positively selected. These receptors all stem from a man younger than 30 in good health.

The chain joins TRBV10-3 to TRBJ1-1; 8 nucleotides match TRBD1. With V trimmed by 5 bases and J by 5 bases, 7 bases remained unmatched. The CDR3 consists of 14 residues. Germline lookup yields CDR1 ENHRY and CDR2 SYGVKD. Written as DNA, the CDR3 is TGTGCCATCAGTAACCAGGGGGCCTTTACTGAAGCTTTCTTT. It encodes CAISNQGAFTEAFF.

CDR3 sequence (DNA): TGTGCCAGCAGCTTAGGGACAGGCGCGGGGTCCCTCGAGCAGTACTTC. Protein product: CASSLGTGAGSLEQYF. This chain joins TRBV7-8 and TRBJ2-7; weak D call: TRBD1 (7 bases). Between the trimmed V and J ends, which lost 1 base and 6 bases, there was a span of 19 bases. CDR1 and CDR2 (germline): SGHVS, FQNEAQ. This CDR3 spans 16 amino acids.

This clone was detected only once. CDR3 in DNA: TGTGCCAGCCGGGCGGGAATGAACACTGAAGCTTTCTTT. It codes for CASRAGMNTEAFF. This chain joins TRBV6-5 and TRBJ1-1; D gene ambiguous. The germline V and J ends were trimmed by 8 bases and 0 bases, with 10 bases remaining between them. The CDR3 extends over 13 amino acids. In germline, CDR1 is MNHEY, CDR2 SVGAGI.

The chain carries TRBV18 and TRBJ1-2, with 10 bases matching TRBD1. CDR1 and CDR2 (germline): KGHSH, LQKENI. CDR3 length: 15 amino acids. V dropped 3 bases and J dropped 6; count of bases not matched to a gene: 7. The CDR3 spells CASSPTGTGVNGYTF. CDR3 nucleotides: TGTGCCAGCTCACCTACCGGGACAGGGGTAAATGGCTACACCTTC.

The chain combines TRBV10-3 with TRBJ2-5, with D uncertain. V shed 2 bases and J shed 6 bases, with 7 bases lying between them. The CDR3 length is 12 residues. Germline-derived CDR1 and CDR2 are ENHRY and SYGVKD. In DNA, the CDR3 is TGTGCCATCAGTGAGGGGGAAAAGACCCAGTACTTC. Residues: CAISEGEKTQYF.

The chain links TRBV11-2 to TRBJ2-1, with 11 positions matching TRBD1. V lost 5 bases, J lost 5 bases, and 11 bases stayed unmatched. The CDR3 extends over 17 amino acids. CDR1 is SGHAT, CDR2 FQNNGV, per germline. CDR3 bases: TGTGCCAGCAGCGTTACCCCCGGACAGGGGGCCCACAATGAGCAGTTCTTC. Protein product: CASSVTPGQGAHNEQFF.

A remark on this clone: Different DNA sequences within this sample yield the same CDR3. The chain employs TRBV6-5 and TRBJ2-7, with D perhaps TRBD1 (5 bases). Germline V gene data show CDR1 as MNHEY and CDR2 as SVGAGI. Trimming pared 6 bases from V and 0 bases from J, leaving 9 bases between. The CDR3 sequence is 13 residues long. This CDR3 reads CASRRGSSYEQYF. The CDR3, as DNA: TGTGCCAGCAGAAGGGGTTCCTCCTACGAGCAGTACTTC.

About this clone itself: The sample has other DNA sequences that encode this CDR3 too. The V and J genes are TRBV5-1 and TRBJ2-5; 13 bases are shared with TRBD2. The CDR3 loop spans 17 amino acids. From germline, CDR1 is SGHRS and CDR2 YFSETQ. With 0 bases clipped from V and 4 bases from J, the junction kept 6 bases outside the gene matches. The CDR3 DNA is TGCGCCAGCAGCTTGGTACTAGCGGGAGGGCCAGGAGAGACCCAGTACTTC. Residues: CASSLVLAGGPGETQYF. Based on the CDR3 plus reference TRBV5-1 and TRBJ2-5, the full variable domain is KAGVTQTPRYLIKTRGQQVTLSCSPISGHRSVSWYQQTPGQGLQFLFEYFSETQRNKGNFPGRFSGRQFSNSRSEMNVSTLELGDSALYLCASSLVLAGGPGETQYFGPGTRLLVL.

This rearrangement joins TRBV6-5 to TRBJ2-1; tentatively, D is TRBD2 (5 bases). The CDR3 consists of 14 residues. The ends were cut back, 10 bases at V and 6 bases at J, with 19 bases in the middle. CDR1 is MNHEY, CDR2 SVGAGI, per germline. DNA of the CDR3: TGTGCCAATGCACGTTCCGGCGGGTGCAATGAGCAGTTCTTC. Translation: CANARSGGCNEQFF.

The chain joins TRBV5-8 to TRBJ2-1; 7 nucleotides match TRBD1. The ends lost 3 bases at V and 7 bases at J; junction bases unmatched: 1. Looked up from germline, CDR1 is SGHTS and CDR2 is YDEGEE. This CDR3 is 12 amino acids long. CDR3 protein: CASSSTGNEQFF. CDR3 sequence (DNA): TGTGCCAGCAGCTCGACAGGGAATGAGCAGTTCTTC.

The rearrangement links TRBV19 to TRBJ1-1; 9 bases match TRBD1. The CDR3 spans 14 residues. Trimming cost V 2 bases and J 7 bases; bases outside gene matches: 5. From germline, CDR1 is LNHDA and CDR2 SQIVND (reference sequence). This CDR3 is CASSILTGGNEAFF. The DNA of the CDR3 is TGTGCCAGTAGTATACTCACAGGGGGCAATGAAGCTTTCTTT.

The chain has TRBV9 and TRBJ1-6; D unclear. V was cut by 4 bases and J by 2 bases, with 7 bases left in between. The V gene's germline CDR1 is SGDLS and CDR2 YYNGEE. CDR3 length equals 14 residues. The CDR3 sequence: CASSPQAYNSPLHF. The CDR3 nucleotides are TGTGCCAGCAGCCCGCAGGCCTATAATTCACCCCTCCACTTT.

The V gene is TRBV18, the J gene TRBJ2-1, with 7 bases fitting TRBD1. With 4 bases clipped from V and 3 bases from J, the junction kept 6 bases outside the gene matches. The germline CDR1 and CDR2 sequences are KGHSH and LQKENI. The CDR3 totals 15 residues. CDR3 sequence: CASSLGQPFYNEQFF. The CDR3 nucleotides are TGTGCCAGCTCACTGGGACAGCCCTTCTACAATGAGCAGTTCTTC.

The V gene is TRBV30, the J gene TRBJ1-2; D remains ambiguous. The CDR3 sequence is 11 residues long. V gave up 4 bases and J gave up 4 bases, with 7 bases separating them. Per germline, CDR1 GTSNPN and CDR2 SVGIG (reference sequence). CDR3 nucleotides: TGTGCCTGGACAGAGTCCTATGGCTACACCTTC. This translates into CAWTESYGYTF.

This clone was seen only once. The chain carries TRBV4-1 and TRBJ2-1, with D perhaps matching TRBD2 (6 bases). The V gene's germline CDR1 is MGHRA and CDR2 YSYEKL. This CDR3 contains 15 residues. The V gene lost 1 base and the J gene lost 5 bases, with 12 bases spanning the gap. This CDR3 reads CASSQVPTGDNEQFF. For the CDR3, the DNA is TGCGCCAGCAGCCAAGTGCCCACGGGGGACAATGAGCAGTTCTTC.

This clone was detected a few times. As DNA, the CDR3 is TGTGCCAGTACCCTTGGACAGATTAATCAGCCCCAGCATTTT. This codes for CASTLGQINQPQHF. V is TRBV19 and J is TRBJ1-5; TRBD1 might be the D (6 bases). Trimming removed 7 bases at V and 4 bases at J, with 14 bases between. Germline assignment: CDR1 LNHDA and CDR2 SQIVND (reference sequence). The CDR3 length is 14 residues.

This sequence joins TRBV7-2 and TRBJ1-2; D unresolved. This CDR3 has 13 amino acids. Germline assignment: CDR1 SGHTA and CDR2 FQGNSA. The V gene lost 2 bases and the J gene lost 4 bases, with 8 bases spanning the gap. The CDR3 sequence is CASSLFNSYGYTF. CDR3 DNA: TGTGCCAGCAGCTTATTTAACAGCTATGGCTACACCTTC.

In its sample, this clone was seen once. The J gene is TRBJ2-1, the V gene TRBV9, with a tentative D call TRBD1 (6 bases). V was cut by 0 bases and J by 8 bases, with 15 bases left in between. The germline CDR1 and CDR2 sequences are SGDLS and YYNGEE. This CDR3 spans 15 amino acids. CDR3 residues: CASSVVTGWGHEQFF. DNA for the CDR3: TGTGCCAGCAGCGTAGTAACGGGGTGGGGGCATGAGCAGTTCTTC. The full variable domain, in which reference TRBV9 and TRBJ2-1 provide the parts outside the CDR3, is DSGVTQTPKHLITATGQRVTLRCSPRSGDLSVYWYQQSLDQGLQFLIQYYNGEERAKGNILERFSAQQFPDLHSELNLSSLELGDSALYFCASSVVTGWGHEQFFGPGTRLTVL.

The DNA of the CDR3 is TGTGCCAGCAGTGAATCTGGAGCGGGAGGGGGGACCCAGTACTTC. This translates into CASSESGAGGGTQYF. The rearrangement links TRBV25-1 to TRBJ2-5; 10 nucleotides match TRBD2. The germline gives CDR1 MGHDK, CDR2 SYGVNS. J gave up 7 bases and V 1 base, and 6 bases lay outside the gene matches. This CDR3 is built from 15 residues.

The genes are TRBV5-5 and TRBJ2-7, with D possibly matching TRBD2 (6 bases). Per the germline V gene, CDR1 is SGHKS and CDR2 is YYEKEE (reference sequence). This CDR3 comprises 16 residues. Trimming stripped 0 bases from V and 3 bases from J, with 16 bases between. The CDR3 DNA reads TGTGCCAGCAGCTTGGCCATCGAGCGGGTGTTCTACGAGCAGTACTTC. It is translated as CASSLAIERVFYEQYF.